The clone carrying this T cell receptor (beta chain) was detected only a few times. Antigen: not known. These data come from a study of regulatory T cells in long-lasting Graves disease. Study-wide background: By definition, persistent Graves' disease involved antithyroid drugs for over 5 years alongside positive TSH receptor antibodies.

The time point here: persistent/refractory GD, antithyroid drugs over 5 years with positive TRAb. Making the TCR library involved RNA that had been extracted from PBMCs. Enrollment of patients was through an endocrinology department in Xi'an, China. CDR3 length: 16 amino acids. V lost 2 bases, J lost 4 bases, and 20 bases lay in between. Germline CDR1 DFQATT, CDR2 SNEGSKA (reference sequence). Construction of the TCR beta libraries employed iRepertoire HTBI primers in conjunction with Arm-PCR of CDR3 regions. TCRdb fed the multiplex PCR reads into MiXCR, producing one record per CDR3 protein. The profile shows 300,000 to 350,000 distinct CDR3 sequences, around 20% of them singletons. Findings and caveats of the study: TCR diversity was lower in persistent than newly diagnosed Graves' disease. There was favoring of TRBV28, TRBJ1-2 and TRBJ2-5 in persistent disease.

The sequencing here drew on peripheral blood mononuclear cells (PBMCs), taken when the disease was refractory, from a patient treated with antithyroid drugs. J is TRBJ1-1 and V is TRBV20-1, with TRBD1 as a possible D gene (5 bases). The source of this sequence is a female donor with Graves disease. CDR3 in DNA: TGCAGTGCTAGAACAGGCGGGGCCCGGGTTGGCACTGAAGCTTTCTTT. Translated, it gives CSARTGGARVGTEAFF.